A selection of T cell receptor beta chains follows, all from one sample in a study of cytomegalovirus exposure and HLA in healthy donors. The data were produced by immunoSEQ multiplex PCR, yet TCRdb's version contains in-frame clones alone and is incomplete. The sample has approximately 240,000 clones, around 89% seen once; the top ten hold 1%. Input material: PBMCs. These receptors were taken from a woman aged 18-29 years in good health and CMV-seronegative. CDR3s leave out the opening cysteine and the closing phenylalanine or tryptophan. Fields, in order: J gene, V gene, clone size, CDR3 protein. Clone size, where shown, is once, few, many, or a class for clones that have expanded.

j_call: TRBJ2-2; v_call: TRBV7-9; clone_size: -; cdr3_aa: AAGGRDGTGELF
j_call: TRBJ2-7; v_call: TRBV13; clone_size: -; cdr3_aa: ASSTGLARSYEQY
j_call: TRBJ1-1; v_call: TRBV6-5; clone_size: -; cdr3_aa: ASSPDTLNTEAF
j_call: TRBJ2-7; v_call: TRBV2; clone_size: -; cdr3_aa: ASSEQGLGYEQY
j_call: TRBJ2-3; v_call: TRBV5-1; clone_size: -; cdr3_aa: ASSLELRVGDTQY
j_call: TRBJ2-5; v_call: TRBV11-2; clone_size: -; cdr3_aa: AAGPSLGGLAGVETQY
j_call: TRBJ1-1; v_call: TRBV21-1; clone_size: -; cdr3_aa: ASWVVLTGNTEAF
j_call: TRBJ2-1; v_call: TRBV6-5; clone_size: -; cdr3_aa: ASSYTGGRNEQF
j_call: TRBJ2-1; v_call: TRBV6-4; clone_size: -; cdr3_aa: ASTLEEGASEQF
j_call: TRBJ2-3; v_call: TRBV13; clone_size: once; cdr3_aa: ASSATGSTDTQY
j_call: TRBJ2-2; v_call: TRBV6-5; clone_size: -; cdr3_aa: ASSSGTSGVVGELF
j_call: TRBJ2-7; v_call: TRBV20-1; clone_size: -; cdr3_aa: SARSGYEQY
j_call: TRBJ1-1; v_call: TRBV6-5; clone_size: -; cdr3_aa: ASSRSGQGDEAF
j_call: TRBJ2-7; v_call: TRBV7-2; clone_size: -; cdr3_aa: ASSPEYASGTYEQY
j_call: TRBJ2-7; v_call: TRBV6-5; clone_size: -; cdr3_aa: ASSYSFSDRVD
j_call: TRBJ1-1; v_call: TRBV5-8; clone_size: -; cdr3_aa: ASRHGTDLNTEAF
j_call: TRBJ2-3; v_call: TRBV5-4; clone_size: -; cdr3_aa: ASSLLVAGTDTQY
j_call: TRBJ2-1; v_call: TRBV13; clone_size: once; cdr3_aa: ASSLGGQGYNEQF
j_call: TRBJ2-1; v_call: TRBV19; clone_size: -; cdr3_aa: ASDPRGGSYNEQF
j_call: TRBJ2-2; v_call: TRBV11-3; clone_size: -; cdr3_aa: ASSPRGSGNTGELF
j_call: TRBJ2-3; v_call: TRBV4-3; clone_size: -; cdr3_aa: ASSQVFDGGTDTQY
j_call: TRBJ2-1; v_call: TRBV7-9; clone_size: -; cdr3_aa: ASSLDRGPSEQF
j_call: TRBJ2-2; v_call: TRBV6-6; clone_size: once; cdr3_aa: ASSPVDRGTGELF
j_call: TRBJ1-1; v_call: TRBV15; clone_size: -; cdr3_aa: ATSGQLGVNTEAF
j_call: TRBJ1-3; v_call: TRBV7-9; clone_size: once; cdr3_aa: ASSLEGLGNTIY
j_call: TRBJ1-1; v_call: TRBV6-5; clone_size: -; cdr3_aa: ASSSDRVKAF
j_call: TRBJ2-2; v_call: TRBV19; clone_size: -; cdr3_aa: ASSIPRGSTDTGELF
j_call: TRBJ2-5; v_call: TRBV7-9; clone_size: -; cdr3_aa: ASSLGSGGQETQY
j_call: TRBJ1-1; v_call: TRBV30; clone_size: -; cdr3_aa: AWAQEYTEAF
j_call: TRBJ1-3; v_call: TRBV6-5; clone_size: -; cdr3_aa: ASSIDRSSGNTIY
j_call: TRBJ1-1; v_call: TRBV9; clone_size: -; cdr3_aa: ASSDSLNTEAF
j_call: TRBJ2-7; v_call: TRBV11-2; clone_size: -; cdr3_aa: ASSFASGGSYEQY
j_call: TRBJ1-2; v_call: TRBV9; clone_size: -; cdr3_aa: ASSVGGGDYGYT
j_call: TRBJ2-1; v_call: TRBV20-1; clone_size: -; cdr3_aa: SATLAHEQF
j_call: TRBJ1-5; v_call: TRBV18; clone_size: -; cdr3_aa: ASSPRSGSNQPQH
j_call: TRBJ1-4; v_call: TRBV5-1; clone_size: -; cdr3_aa: ASSSQGGGSNEKLF
j_call: TRBJ1-2; v_call: TRBV18; clone_size: -; cdr3_aa: ASSPILRTGGYGYT
j_call: TRBJ2-1; v_call: TRBV7-2; clone_size: -; cdr3_aa: ASSGRGGNPYNEQF
j_call: TRBJ2-2; v_call: TRBV11-2; clone_size: -; cdr3_aa: ASSPGGGKGMAGELF
j_call: TRBJ2-7; v_call: TRBV18; clone_size: -; cdr3_aa: ASSPRPDSYEQY
j_call: TRBJ2-5; v_call: TRBV19; clone_size: -; cdr3_aa: ASSLVISWTSGQETQY
j_call: TRBJ2-7; v_call: TRBV11-3; clone_size: -; cdr3_aa: ASSLLTGSSYEQY
j_call: TRBJ2-7; v_call: TRBV18; clone_size: -; cdr3_aa: ASSPPGHSGGYEQY
j_call: TRBJ1-4; v_call: TRBV7-9; clone_size: -; cdr3_aa: ASSQGPGGSEKLF
j_call: TRBJ2-7; v_call: TRBV7-2; clone_size: -; cdr3_aa: ASSLAQGIIYEQY
j_call: TRBJ2-1; v_call: TRBV7-9; clone_size: -; cdr3_aa: ASTRLAGGPSNEQF
j_call: TRBJ2-1; v_call: TRBV5-1; clone_size: -; cdr3_aa: ASSLDLNEQF
j_call: TRBJ2-1; v_call: TRBV11-2; clone_size: -; cdr3_aa: ASTDSGGPYNEQF
j_call: TRBJ2-1; v_call: TRBV29-1; clone_size: -; cdr3_aa: SVSWSGYNEQF
j_call: TRBJ2-5; v_call: TRBV29-1; clone_size: -; cdr3_aa: SVSRTSRQETQY
j_call: TRBJ1-2; v_call: TRBV18; clone_size: once; cdr3_aa: ASSLQGNYGYT
j_call: TRBJ1-2; v_call: TRBV4-1; clone_size: -; cdr3_aa: ASSKGRGGYGYT
j_call: TRBJ1-2; v_call: TRBV7-9; clone_size: -; cdr3_aa: ASTRDRDGYT
j_call: TRBJ2-7; v_call: TRBV27; clone_size: once; cdr3_aa: ASSKKTGYYEQY
j_call: TRBJ2-5; v_call: TRBV5-1; clone_size: -; cdr3_aa: ASSLGGGRETGEQY
j_call: TRBJ1-2; v_call: TRBV5-5; clone_size: once; cdr3_aa: ASSLGAPGTNYGYT
j_call: TRBJ2-1; v_call: TRBV18; clone_size: -; cdr3_aa: ASSPFQSSAGYNEQF
j_call: TRBJ2-1; v_call: TRBV5-1; clone_size: -; cdr3_aa: ASSLSGTSVYNEQF
j_call: TRBJ2-2; v_call: TRBV18; clone_size: -; cdr3_aa: ASSPSEISNTGELF